This T cell receptor beta chain was identified in a study of T cells in Graves' hyperthyroidism and ophthalmopathy (dated by TCRdb to about 2019). The study in broad terms: Peripheral blood was sampled at the time of initial diagnosis, prior to any treatment. The 100 or so discovery patients were divided at random into training and test sets in a 7:3 ratio. The study also compared thyroid tissue and blood T-cell repertoires from several Graves' hyperthyroidism patients. Once sampling was done, hyperthyroidism patients were given methimazole at a starting dose of 30 mg daily, whereas ophthalmopathy patients were given high-dose intravenous methylprednisolone. The paper reports TCR Vbeta CDR3 sequencing of some 140 peripheral blood samples: approximately 41 ophthalmopathy, fewer than 85 hyperthyroidism and around 17 progressor patients. A discovery cohort of around 98 patients, approximately 45 with Graves' ophthalmopathy and 57 with stable Graves' hyperthyroidism, was used to find distinguishing TCR V-J signatures. An independent validation cohort of around 19 hyperthyroidism patients and 15 or so patients who later progressed to ophthalmopathy tested prospective prediction of ophthalmopathy. Study-level results and caveats: Ophthalmopathy was separated from stable hyperthyroidism by a 13 V-J signature model, with approximately 89% sensitivity and about 81% specificity obtained in cross-validation and 80%/75% obtained in testing. Most expanded thyroid clonotypes (frequency above 0.001) were also detected in blood, a finding suggesting that blood repertoires may reflect thyroid immune responses. No statistical method was used to set the sample size in advance, and investigators knew the group allocation. In validation, the model predicted progression to ophthalmopathy with about 71% sensitivity and 72% to 75% specificity, a median of around 6.6 months before onset.

The TCR beta CDR3 regions were amplified from the RNA transcripts. For the first round of RT-PCR on the TCR CDR3, the HTBI primer set was used together with the Qiagen OneStep RT-PCR kit. The libraries were constructed in a second round of multiplex PCR and then size-selected and purified. Paired-end sequencing of the libraries was performed with 100 bp reads on an Illumina HiSeq2000. Turning to the authors' computational methods: Raw data were processed with SOAPnuke, discarding reads with adapters, uncalled bases, mean Phred below 15, or no exact constant-primer or identifier match. High-quality paired reads were merged using COPE v1.2.5, and each unique nucleotide sequence was defined as a clonotype. MiTCR v1.1 was used to align clonotypes to the IMGT TRBV, TRBD and TRBJ reference segments. The analysis was restricted to V-J combinations with a frequency above 0.0001, which together covered roughly 99% of the repertoires. A TCS score was defined as the ratio of F50 (clonal expansion) to E x V (chaos), with BLOSUM62-based TCRdist applied between CDR3 peptides within each V-J. Welch's t-statistics and random forest reduced several hundred V-J features to roughly 13, which were used in a naive Bayes classifier (R e1071). The public reads were quality trimmed at Q25 with fastp and then assembled into clones with MiXCR by TCRdb, keeping productive beta chains. Rows matching on CDR3 protein sequence are summarized as one entry with the most common DNA and genes. The V and J calls, along with clone size, are taken from TCRdb and not from the paper's own processing. Recorded for this sample are approximately 320,000 distinct CDR3 sequences; approximately 15% of them occurred a single time. The ten largest clonotypes hold around 34% of the sample.

V lost 1 base and J lost 5 bases; the stretch between them is 13 bases long. Taken from cysteine to phenylalanine, the CDR3 has 15 residues. Of all the DNA, just the CDR3 is kept, 45 bases in frame from base 1. The CDR1 and CDR2 encoded by the germline V gene (reference sequence) are LGHDT and YNNKEL. This clonotype has at least ten counts. Its antigen target is currently unknown. Base qualities are not provided; no much larger clone lies one nucleotide away. Stable Graves' hyperthyroidism was defined as the absence of progression to ophthalmopathy over 18 months of follow-up. Hyperthyroidism patients were newly diagnosed, had a disease duration of under 2 months, and were aged 18 to 65 years. Patients with uncontrolled infections, other autoimmune diseases, pregnancy or lactation were excluded. Clinical symptoms, serum thyroxine and TRAb, thyroid ultrasound, and orbital computed tomography formed the basis for the diagnoses. Ficoll-Paque density gradient centrifugation was used to isolate PBMCs from about 9.4 ml of fresh peripheral blood. Total RNA was extracted with Trizol reagent, and quality was checked on an Agilent 2100 Bioanalyzer.

The chain uses TRBV3-1 and TRBJ2-3; the D gene is not confidently resolved. Sequencing was carried out using blood. The sequence was obtained from a man aged 25 to 40 with Graves' hyperthyroidism. This receptor carries the CDR3 CASSQARSSGDTQYF. The DNA sequence follows: TGTGCCAGCAGCCAAGCGCGCTCCTCGGGAGATACGCAGTATTTT.